This TCR beta chain is from a study of CD8+CD57+ T cells in acquired aplastic anemia. Study-wide background: Sorted CD4+ plus CD8+ cells gave DNA averaging roughly 3 ug.

In this sample, this clonotype turned up many times. Its antigen is unidentified. Genomic DNA served as template for TCR beta VDJ and CDR3 profiling. Via MiXCR, TCRdb re-called the reads, giving one row per CDR3 protein. The sample has about 150,000 distinct CDR3 sequences; just over 50% are singletons. An expansion of CD8+CD57+ cells by flow cytometry had been shown in patients chosen for sequencing. All participating patients were living with severe acquired aplastic anemia. The CDR3 is 17 residues long. Germline CDR1 and CDR2: MRHNA and SNTAGT. The trim removed 0 bases at V and 6 bases at J, leaving 7 bases unmatched. Findings and caveats of the study: In common between the patients and the controls were approximately 30 CD8+ CDR3 sequences.

Sequencing was performed on sorted CD4+, CD8+, or CD8+CD57+ T cells (not recorded which) from PBMCs. J is TRBJ2-1 and V is TRBV6-4, with TRBD2 matching 11 bases. The clonotype was recovered from a human donor with aplastic anemia. The CDR3 loop reads CASSDSIAGGRFNEQFF. CDR3 in DNA: TGTGCCAGCAGTGACTCGATAGCGGGGGGGAGGTTCAATGAGCAGTTCTTC.